This is a list of T cell receptor beta chains from one sample in a study of cytomegalovirus exposure and HLA in healthy donors. Clones were sequenced by immunoSEQ multiplex PCR, and TCRdb holds only the in-frame ones, with some missing. The sample gives about 82,000 clones, over 85% of which show up once; around 0.69% is in the top ten. The sequenced sample was PBMCs. All receptors come from a woman under 30 in good health and CMV-seronegative. CDR3s include the opening cysteine and the closing phenylalanine or tryptophan. D genes are given only for firm matches. Not every row has a clone size; where given, it reads once, few, many or a size class.

j_call: TRBJ1-1; clone_size: NA; d_call: TRBD1; v_call: TRBV14; cdr3_aa: CASSSAEYRGRAFF; cdr3_nt: TGTGCCAGCAGCTCCGCCGAGTACAGGGGGCGAGCTTTCTTT
j_call: TRBJ2-3; clone_size: NA; d_call: TRBD2; v_call: TRBV9; cdr3_aa: CASSVSGGTYTQYF; cdr3_nt: TGTGCCAGCAGCGTCAGCGGGGGGACTTATACGCAGTATTTT
j_call: TRBJ2-5; clone_size: NA; d_call: NA; v_call: TRBV5-3; cdr3_aa: CARSSGARDLGVVQETQYF; cdr3_nt: TGTGCCAGAAGCTCCGGGGCGCGGGATTTAGGGGTAGTCCAAGAGACCCAGTACTTC
j_call: TRBJ2-7; clone_size: NA; d_call: NA; v_call: TRBV7-2; cdr3_aa: CASNSGMGREQYF; cdr3_nt: TGTGCCAGCAACTCAGGGATGGGGCGGGAGCAGTACTTC
j_call: TRBJ1-5; clone_size: NA; d_call: NA; v_call: TRBV7-8; cdr3_aa: CASSLTVGRGNQPQHF; cdr3_nt: TGTGCCAGCAGCTTAACGGTGGGCAGGGGAAATCAGCCCCAGCATTTT
j_call: TRBJ1-1; clone_size: NA; d_call: NA; v_call: TRBV7-9; cdr3_aa: CASSLVTGNTEAFF; cdr3_nt: TGTGCCAGCAGCTTAGTGACAGGGAACACTGAAGCTTTCTTT
j_call: TRBJ2-1; clone_size: NA; d_call: TRBD2; v_call: TRBV10-3; cdr3_aa: CAISGRGAYNEQFF; cdr3_nt: TGTGCCATCAGTGGTCGGGGGGCCTACAATGAGCAGTTCTTC
j_call: TRBJ1-5; clone_size: NA; d_call: NA; v_call: TRBV6-5; cdr3_aa: CASRGGGNQPQHF; cdr3_nt: TGTGCCAGCCGAGGGGGGGGCAATCAGCCCCAGCATTTT
j_call: TRBJ2-2; clone_size: NA; d_call: TRBD1; v_call: TRBV28; cdr3_aa: CASSLYQGDTGELFF; cdr3_nt: TGTGCCAGCAGTTTGTACCAGGGGGACACCGGGGAGCTGTTTTTT
j_call: TRBJ2-1; clone_size: once; d_call: NA; v_call: TRBV4-1; cdr3_aa: CASSQRLAYNEQFF; cdr3_nt: TGCGCCAGCAGCCAACGTCTAGCCTACAATGAGCAGTTCTTC
j_call: TRBJ2-7; clone_size: once; d_call: NA; v_call: TRBV10-1; cdr3_aa: CARTGAGLYEQYF; cdr3_nt: TGCGCCAGGACCGGTGCAGGGCTCTACGAGCAGTACTTC
j_call: TRBJ2-5; clone_size: NA; d_call: TRBD2; v_call: TRBV6-1; cdr3_aa: CASSGSGGVLETQYF; cdr3_nt: TGTGCCAGCAGTGGTAGCGGGGGGGTTCTCGAGACCCAGTACTTC
j_call: TRBJ2-3; clone_size: NA; d_call: TRBD2; v_call: TRBV19; cdr3_aa: CASRAGGSSTDTQYF; cdr3_nt: TGTGCCAGTAGGGCGGGGGGCTCTAGCACAGATACGCAGTATTTT
j_call: TRBJ2-1; clone_size: NA; d_call: TRBD1; v_call: TRBV2; cdr3_aa: CASSEALWGQGRYNEQFF; cdr3_nt: TGTGCCAGCAGTGAAGCGCTTTGGGGACAGGGGAGATACAATGAGCAGTTCTTC
j_call: TRBJ2-7; clone_size: NA; d_call: NA; v_call: TRBV28; cdr3_aa: CASRRAGVSNEQYF; cdr3_nt: TGTGCCAGCAGGAGGGCCGGGGTTTCAAACGAGCAGTACTTC
j_call: TRBJ1-6; clone_size: NA; d_call: NA; v_call: TRBV14; cdr3_aa: CASSQDLSNSPLHF; cdr3_nt: TGTGCCAGCAGCCAAGATTTGAGTAATTCACCCCTCCACTTT
j_call: TRBJ2-1; clone_size: NA; d_call: TRBD2; v_call: TRBV27; cdr3_aa: CASSFNPGLAGAGNEQFF; cdr3_nt: TGTGCCAGCAGTTTCAACCCGGGACTAGCGGGAGCCGGAAATGAGCAGTTCTTC
j_call: TRBJ2-3; clone_size: NA; d_call: TRBD2; v_call: TRBV5-6; cdr3_aa: CASSAGLAGGRESDTQYF; cdr3_nt: TGTGCCAGCAGTGCGGGACTAGCGGGAGGGAGGGAATCAGATACGCAGTATTTT
j_call: TRBJ2-1; clone_size: NA; d_call: TRBD2; v_call: TRBV6-1; cdr3_aa: CASRIAGSYNEQFF; cdr3_nt: TGTGCCAGCAGAATAGCGGGCTCCTACAATGAGCAGTTCTTC
j_call: TRBJ1-3; clone_size: NA; d_call: NA; v_call: TRBV2; cdr3_aa: CASSVTGLSGNTIYF; cdr3_nt: TGTGCCAGCAGTGTAACGGGTCTCTCTGGAAACACCATATATTTT